Reported below is one TCR beta chain. This sample is part of a study of shared clonotypes between healthy human individuals. Study-wide background: For every donor, three CD4 naive, three CD4 memory, two CD8 naive and one CD8 memory plates were used.

The CDR3 loop spans 15 amino acids. The V and J ends lost 3 bases and 2 bases, in that order; junction bases with no gene match: 3. Germline V gene sequence: CDR1 SGDLS, CDR2 YYNGEE. Assay: immunoSEQ multiplex PCR; the TCRdb copy retains only in-frame clones and omits some. This repertoire shows hundreds of thousands of clones, around 96% found once; its top ten account for about 0.11%. Terminally differentiated effector memory CD45RA+ cells were left out of the naive CD8 fraction, which was CD45RO-negative and positively selected for CCR7. The genes are TRBV9 and TRBJ1-3; 9 nucleotides match TRBD1. This receptor was identified in a woman aged 25-40 years in good health. Specimen: naive CD8+ T cells sorted from blood. The CDR3 spells CASSGRQGAGNTIYF. CDR3 coding DNA: TGTGCCAGCAGCGGACGACAGGGGGCTGGAAACACCATATATTTT.